This T cell receptor (beta chain) came from a study of T cell responses to AZD1222 COVID-19 vaccine. Notes on the study in general: Unmutated regions of variants are reportedly targeted by nearly half of spike-specific TCRs.

The CDR3 runs 14 residues. The V and J ends lost 6 bases and 3 bases respectively, with 15 bases between them. Germline CDR1 reads MGHDK; CDR2 reads SYGVNS. Details on this clone: Its cognate antigen is unknown.

The assay was immunoSEQ multiplex PCR, and TCRdb's table has in-frame clones only and misses some. In the table there are 90,000 to 120,000 clones, about 93% of which are singletons. The rearrangement uses TRBV25-1 and TRBJ2-7, with D possibly matching TRBD1 (6 bases). The sequencing used peripheral blood, collected 28 days after the second AZD1222 dose. The clonotype was recovered from an adult who received the AZD1222 COVID-19 vaccine. CDR3 amino acids: CASRGSRGDYEQYF. CDR3 DNA: TGTGCCAGCAGAGGGAGCAGGGGAGACTACGAGCAGTACTTC.